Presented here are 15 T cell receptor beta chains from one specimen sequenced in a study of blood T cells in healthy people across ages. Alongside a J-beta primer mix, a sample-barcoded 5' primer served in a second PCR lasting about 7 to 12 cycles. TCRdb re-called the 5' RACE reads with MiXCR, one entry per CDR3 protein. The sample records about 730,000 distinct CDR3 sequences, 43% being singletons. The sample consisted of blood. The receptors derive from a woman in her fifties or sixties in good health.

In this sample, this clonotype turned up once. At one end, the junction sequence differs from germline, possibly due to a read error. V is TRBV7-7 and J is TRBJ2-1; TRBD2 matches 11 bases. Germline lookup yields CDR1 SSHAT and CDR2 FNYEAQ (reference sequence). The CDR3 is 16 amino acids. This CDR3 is CASSLAVSGRANEQFF. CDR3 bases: TGTGCTAGCAGCTTAGCGGTTAGCGGGAGGGCCAATGAGCAGTTCTTC.

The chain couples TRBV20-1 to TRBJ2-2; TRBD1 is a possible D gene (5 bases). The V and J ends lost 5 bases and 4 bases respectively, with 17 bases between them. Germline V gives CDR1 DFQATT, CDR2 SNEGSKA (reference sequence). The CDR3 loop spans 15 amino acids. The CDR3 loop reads CSAPGRQGVTGELFF. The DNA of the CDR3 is TGCAGTGCTCCGGGCAGGCAGGGCGTCACCGGGGAGCTGTTTTTT.

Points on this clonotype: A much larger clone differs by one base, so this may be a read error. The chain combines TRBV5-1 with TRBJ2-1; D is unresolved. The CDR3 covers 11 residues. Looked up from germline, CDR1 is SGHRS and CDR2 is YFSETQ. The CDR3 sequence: CTSSINNEQFF. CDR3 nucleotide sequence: TGCACCAGCAGCATTAACAATGAGCAGTTCTTC.

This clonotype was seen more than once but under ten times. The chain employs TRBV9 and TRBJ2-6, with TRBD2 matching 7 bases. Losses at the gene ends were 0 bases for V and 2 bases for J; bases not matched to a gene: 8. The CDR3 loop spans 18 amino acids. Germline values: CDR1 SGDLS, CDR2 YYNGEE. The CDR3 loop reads CASSVVGFSGTGANVLTF. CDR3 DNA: TGTGCCAGCAGCGTAGTCGGCTTCAGCGGGACTGGGGCCAACGTCCTGACTTTC.

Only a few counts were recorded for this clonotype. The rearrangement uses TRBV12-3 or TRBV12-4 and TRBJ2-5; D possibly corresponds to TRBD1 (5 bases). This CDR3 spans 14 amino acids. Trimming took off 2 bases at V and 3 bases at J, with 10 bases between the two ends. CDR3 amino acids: CASSLRRGKETQYF. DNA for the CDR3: TGTGCCAGCAGTTTAAGAAGGGGAAAAGAGACCCAGTACTTC.

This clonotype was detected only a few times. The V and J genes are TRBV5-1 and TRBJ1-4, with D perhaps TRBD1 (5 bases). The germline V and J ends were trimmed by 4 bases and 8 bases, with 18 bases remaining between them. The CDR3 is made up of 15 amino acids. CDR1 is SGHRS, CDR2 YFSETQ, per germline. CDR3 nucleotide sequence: TGCGCCAGCAGCCTGGGGGACTTACCAGGGGAAAAACTGTTTTTT. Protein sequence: CASSLGDLPGEKLFF.

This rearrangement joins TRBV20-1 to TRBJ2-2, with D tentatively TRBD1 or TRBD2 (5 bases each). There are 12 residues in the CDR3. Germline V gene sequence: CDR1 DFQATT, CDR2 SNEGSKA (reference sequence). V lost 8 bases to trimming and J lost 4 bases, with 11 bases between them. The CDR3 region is CSSPGSTGELFF. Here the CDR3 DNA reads TGCAGTAGTCCAGGGAGCACCGGGGAGCTGTTTTTT.

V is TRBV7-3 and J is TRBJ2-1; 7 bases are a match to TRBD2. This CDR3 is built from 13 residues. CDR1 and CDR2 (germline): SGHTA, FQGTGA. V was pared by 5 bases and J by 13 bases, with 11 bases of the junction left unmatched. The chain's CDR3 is CASSGGSSETQFF. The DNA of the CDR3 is TGTGCCAGCAGCGGCGGGAGTTCGGAGACCCAGTTCTTC.

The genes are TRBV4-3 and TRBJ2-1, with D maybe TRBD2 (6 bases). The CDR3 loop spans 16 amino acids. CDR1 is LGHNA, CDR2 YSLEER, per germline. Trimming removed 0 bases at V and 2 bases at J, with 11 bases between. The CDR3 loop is CASSQDTGGAYNEQFF. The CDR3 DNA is TGCGCCAGCAGCCAAGACACGGGCGGGGCCTACAATGAGCAGTTCTTC.

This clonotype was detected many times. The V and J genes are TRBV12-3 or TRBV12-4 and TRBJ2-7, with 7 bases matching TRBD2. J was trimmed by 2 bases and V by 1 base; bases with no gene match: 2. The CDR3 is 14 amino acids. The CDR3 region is CASSLEGTTYEQYF. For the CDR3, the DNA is TGTGCCAGCAGTTTAGAGGGGACTACCTACGAGCAGTACTTC.

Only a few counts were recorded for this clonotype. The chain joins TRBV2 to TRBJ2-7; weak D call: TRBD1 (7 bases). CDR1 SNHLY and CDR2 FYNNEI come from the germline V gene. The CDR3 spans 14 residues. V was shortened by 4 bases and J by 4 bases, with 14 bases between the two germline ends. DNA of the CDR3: TGTGCCAGCAGTGGACAGGGACTCTTTTACGAGCAGTACTTC. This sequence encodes CASSGQGLFYEQYF.

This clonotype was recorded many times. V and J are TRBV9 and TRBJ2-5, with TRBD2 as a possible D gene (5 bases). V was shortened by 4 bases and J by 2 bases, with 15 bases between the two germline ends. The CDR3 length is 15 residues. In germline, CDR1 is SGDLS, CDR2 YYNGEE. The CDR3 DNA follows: TGTGCCAGCAGCCAATTTGCGGGCCGTCAAGAGACCCAGTACTTC. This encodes CASSQFAGRQETQYF.

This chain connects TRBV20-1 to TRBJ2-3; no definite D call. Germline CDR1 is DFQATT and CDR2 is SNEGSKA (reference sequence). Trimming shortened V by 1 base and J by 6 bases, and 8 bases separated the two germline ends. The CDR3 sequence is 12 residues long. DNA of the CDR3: TGCAGTGCTAGAGGGGTCAGGGATACGCAGTATTTT. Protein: CSARGVRDTQYF.

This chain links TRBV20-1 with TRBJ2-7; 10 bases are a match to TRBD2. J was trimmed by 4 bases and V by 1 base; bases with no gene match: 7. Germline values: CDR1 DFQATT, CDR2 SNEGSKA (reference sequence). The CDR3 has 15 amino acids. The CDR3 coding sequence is TGCAGTGCTAGAGTAGGTAGCGGGGGGACATACGAGCAGTACTTC. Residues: CSARVGSGGTYEQYF.

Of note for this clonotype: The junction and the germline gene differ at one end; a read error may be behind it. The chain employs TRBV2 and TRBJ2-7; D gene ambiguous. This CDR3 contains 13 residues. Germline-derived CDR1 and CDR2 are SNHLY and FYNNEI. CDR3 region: CASRVRLTYGQYF. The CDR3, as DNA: TGTGCCAGCAGGGTCCGACTGACCTACGGGCAGTACTTC.